The source of this T cell receptor (beta chain) is a study of T cells in Graves' hyperthyroidism and ophthalmopathy. Study context: Upon initial diagnosis and before any treatment, peripheral blood was collected. Study-wide findings and caveats: Ophthalmopathy, which appeared later, was predicted by the model a median 6.5 months before onset.

The TCR beta CDR3 regions underwent amplification using RNA transcripts as the source. Primed by the HTBI set, a first-round RT-PCR was run on the TCR CDR3. TCRdb redid the calling of the multiplex PCR reads with MiXCR, one entry per CDR3 protein. Found here are some 320,000 distinct CDR3 sequences, approximately 14% of them singletons; the top ten hold approximately 35%. This clonotype was seen only a few times. The antigen remains undetermined. Ophthalmopathy in the patients scored at least 3 on Clinical Activity Score and at least 4 on NOSPECS grade, lasting under 3 months. The sequencing sample was made of blood. The sequence derives from a woman aged 35 to 49 with Graves' ophthalmopathy.

CDR3 DNA sequence: TGTGCCAGCAGCCCCAGGGACATAGAAAACATTCAGTACTTC. Protein: CASSPRDIENIQYF. The V call is TRBV7-9, the J call TRBJ2-4; the D gene is possibly TRBD1 (6 bases). The CDR3 loop spans 14 amino acids. Germline V gene sequence: CDR1 SEHNR, CDR2 FQNEAQ (reference sequence). V shed 5 bases and J shed 5 bases, with 13 bases lying between them.